This T cell receptor beta chain emerged from a study of regulatory T cells in long-lasting Graves disease. The ends lost 4 bases at V and 2 bases at J; junction bases unmatched: 8. CDR1 is MNHNS and CDR2 is SASEGT in the germline V gene. This CDR3 contains 16 residues. TCR beta libraries were built with iRepertoire HTBI primers and Arm-PCR of CDR3 regions. A single record per CDR3 protein comes from TCRdb applying MiXCR to the multiplex PCR reads. The table includes 250,000 to 300,000 distinct CDR3 sequences, approximately 20% detected once. General study findings and limits: The analysis examined peripheral blood only and excluded thyroid tissue. Persistent disease preferred TRBV28, TRBJ1-2 and TRBJ2-5; new disease, TRBV20-1 and TRBJ2-1.

This clonotype was seen ten or more times. Its antigen is not identified. Indicated time point: newly diagnosed GD, antithyroid drugs for less than 3 months. Making the TCR library involved RNA that had been extracted from PBMCs. This same sample was also taken into another study, of T cells in Graves' hyperthyroidism and ophthalmopathy.

The TCR sequence derives from a young woman with Graves disease. The sample consisted of peripheral blood mononuclear cells (PBMCs), taken at new diagnosis, from a patient treated with antithyroid drugs. J is TRBJ2-3 and V is TRBV6-1; 8 bases line up with TRBD2. The CDR3 loop is CASSGLSRGDTDTQYF. CDR3 in DNA: TGTGCCAGCAGTGGACTCTCGCGGGGGGACACAGATACGCAGTATTTT.